The present entry profiles one TCR beta chain with its context. The data were taken from a study of cytomegalovirus exposure and HLA in healthy donors. The V and J ends lost 5 bases and 7 bases respectively, with 20 bases between them. CDR1 MGHRA and CDR2 YSYEKL come from the germline V gene. This CDR3 spans 15 amino acids. Generated by immunoSEQ multiplex PCR, the TCRdb table keeps only in-frame clones and is missing some. The sample contains under 200,000 clones, just under 90% of which appear only once. The clonotype originates from a man younger than 30 in good health and CMV-seropositive. Material for sequencing was PBMCs. The chain joins TRBV4-1 to TRBJ1-2, with D possibly being TRBD1 (6 bases). In DNA form, the CDR3 reads TGCGCCAGCAGCAGAGGGAACAGGGATCCTCTTGGCTACACCTTC. It encodes CASSRGNRDPLGYTF.